A single sample gave rise to the 27 T cell receptor beta chains below, sequenced in a study of vaccination and CD4 T cells after COVID-19. As for treatment: 10-day PBMC culture with coronavirus spike peptide pools or control peptides (ViraFEST assay). Cultured CD4+ T cell DNA was sequenced using the Oncomine TCR Beta short-read assay. Via MiXCR, TCRdb re-called the PCR reads, giving one row per CDR3 protein. Of approximately 19,000 distinct CDR3 sequences detected, around three quarters appear once; the ten largest clones hold 5.5%. These receptors' targets are unknown. Specimen: CD4+ T cells from blood, cultured in vitro. All receptors derive from a human donor who had recovered from COVID-19.

The chain links TRBV11-1 to TRBJ2-2, with TRBD1 identical over 8 bases. J was trimmed by 0 bases and V by 4 bases; bases with no gene match: 4. The CDR3 is 16 residues long. CDR1 is SGHAT and CDR2 is FQDESV in the germline V gene (reference sequence). The CDR3 sequence is CASSSRDRSNTGELFF. The CDR3 bases are TGTGCCAGCAGCTCGAGGGACAGGTCGAACACCGGGGAGCTGTTTTTT. The complete variable domain, with remaining parts taken from reference TRBV11-1 and TRBJ2-2, reads EAEVAQSPRYKITEKSQAVAFWCDPISGHATLYWYRQILGQGPELLVQFQDESVVDDSQLPKDRFSAERLKGVDSTLKIQPAELGDSAMYLCASSSRDRSNTGELFFGEGSRLTVL.

The chain has TRBV14 and TRBJ2-2, with 10 bases aligning to TRBD2. Germline-derived CDR1 and CDR2 are SGHDN and FVKESK. The CDR3 has 16 residues. Trimming removed 6 bases from V and 7 bases from J; junction bases left unmatched: 11. The CDR3 region is CASSKPSGSKGGELFF. CDR3 coding DNA: TGTGCCAGCAGTAAACCTAGCGGGAGTAAAGGCGGGGAGCTGTTTTTT.

The V call is TRBV6-5, the J call TRBJ2-7; 8 bases are shared with TRBD2. The CDR3 is 15 amino acids. The V and J ends lost 2 bases and 4 bases, in that order; junction bases with no gene match: 7. Germline CDR1 and CDR2: MNHEY and SVGAGI. In nucleotides, the CDR3 is TGTGCCAGCAGTTACGATACGGGAGGGCCTTACGAGCAGTACTTC. Its protein is CASSYDTGGPYEQYF.

This clonotype was counted a few times. The chain has TRBV7-2 and TRBJ1-2, with a tentative D call TRBD1 (5 bases). The CDR3 is made up of 17 amino acids. Germline assignment: CDR1 SGHTA and CDR2 FQGNSA. V was trimmed by 5 bases and J by 6 bases, leaving 25 bases between them. The CDR3 bases are TGTGCCAGCAGCCCCGTGGGACCGGACAAACTACGGGATGGCTACACCTTC. This codes for CASSPVGPDKLRDGYTF.

This clonotype was seen only a few times. The rearrangement uses TRBV7-9 and TRBJ2-5, with 9 bases matching TRBD1. Trimming took 3 bases from V and 2 from J; bases not matched to a gene: 4. The CDR3 is 15 residues long. The germline CDR1 and CDR2 sequences are SEHNR and FQNEAQ (reference sequence). DNA of the CDR3: TGTGCCAGCAGCTTCGGGACAGGGCTTCAAGAGACCCAGTACTTC. It encodes CASSFGTGLQETQYF.

The count of this clonotype is one. This sequence joins TRBV2 and TRBJ1-2; no reliable D call. The CDR3 loop spans 14 amino acids. Germline V gene sequence: CDR1 SNHLY, CDR2 FYNNEI. Between the trimmed V and J ends, which lost 2 bases and 1 base, there was a span of 8 bases. The CDR3 reads CASSEITLNYGYTF. The CDR3 bases are TGTGCCAGCAGTGAAATCACCCTTAACTATGGCTACACCTTC.

This clonotype has only a few counts. The V gene is TRBV11-2, the J gene TRBJ2-1; 8 positions agree with TRBD2. J lost 8 bases, V lost 1 base, and 10 bases had no gene match. The germline V gene encodes CDR1 SGHAT and CDR2 FQNNGV. The CDR3 runs 16 residues. DNA of the CDR3: TGTGCCAGCAGCTTAGCAGCGGGGGCTGGGGTGTATGAGCAGTTCTTC. This sequence encodes CASSLAAGAGVYEQFF. The whole variable domain, filled in from reference TRBV11-2 and TRBJ2-1, reads EAGVAQSPRYKIIEKRQSVAFWCNPISGHATLYWYQQILGQGPKLLIQFQNNGVVDDSQLPKDRFSAERLKGVDSTLKIQPAKLEDSAVYLCASSLAAGAGVYEQFFGPGTRLTVL.

This clonotype was seen only once. This chain connects TRBV7-9 to TRBJ1-1; D not resolved. CDR1 and CDR2 (germline): SEHNR, FQNEAQ (reference sequence). The CDR3 is made up of 16 amino acids. Trimming took 1 base from V and 1 from J, leaving 13 bases between them. CDR3 region: CASSLGVGVGNTEAFF. The CDR3 DNA is TGTGCCAGCAGCTTAGGAGTAGGTGTTGGGAACACTGAAGCTTTCTTT.

This clonotype was seen only once. This sequence joins TRBV7-2 and TRBJ1-5; D is uncertain. V was cut by 4 bases and J by 1 base, with 8 bases left in between. This CDR3 comprises 14 residues. CDR1 SGHTA and CDR2 FQGNSA come from the germline V gene. The CDR3 DNA sequence: TGTGCCAGCAGCTCTAGGGTGAGCAATCAGCCCCAGCATTTT. It encodes CASSSRVSNQPQHF. Filled out from reference TRBV7-2 and TRBJ1-5, the complete variable domain reads GAGVSQSPSNKVTEKGKDVELRCDPISGHTALYWYRQSLGQGLEFLIYFQGNSAPDKSGLPSDRFSAERTGGSVSTLTIQRTQQEDSAVYLCASSSRVSNQPQHFGDGTRLSIL.

This clonotype was recorded a few times. The chain joins TRBV19 to TRBJ1-5; 8 bases are a match to TRBD1. Germline loops: CDR1 LNHDA, CDR2 SQIVND (reference sequence). Losses at the gene ends were 7 bases for V and 1 base for J; bases not matched to a gene: 6. This CDR3 comprises 15 residues. In DNA, the CDR3 is TGTGCCAGTAACCAGGGGGCGGAAAGCAATCAGCCCCAGCATTTT. It is translated as CASNQGAESNQPQHF. Together with reference TRBV19 and TRBJ1-5, the CDR3 gives the full variable domain: DGGITQSPKYLFRKEGQNVTLSCEQNLNHDAMYWYRQDPGQGLRLIYYSQIVNDFQKGDIAEGYSVSREKKESFPLTVTSAQKNPTAFYLCASNQGAESNQPQHFGDGTRLSIL.

This chain connects TRBV20-1 to TRBJ1-1; the D is unclear. Looked up from germline, CDR1 is DFQATT and CDR2 is SNEGSKA (reference sequence). Trimming shortened V by 0 bases and J by 11 bases, and 13 bases separated the two germline ends. CDR3 length: 12 residues. In nucleotides, the CDR3 is TGCAGTGCTAGAGATCCCGGGGAAGGGGCTTTCTTT. This codes for CSARDPGEGAFF.

The chain combines TRBV28 with TRBJ2-4; D possibly corresponds to TRBD1 (5 bases). This CDR3 has 13 amino acids. Per the germline V gene, CDR1 is MDHEN and CDR2 is SYDVKM. The V end was cut by 2 bases, the J end by 9 bases, with 11 bases between. CDR3 residues: CASSLARAGIQYF. The CDR3 DNA reads as TGTGCCAGCAGTTTAGCCAGGGCCGGCATTCAGTACTTC.

The chain recombines TRBV28 with TRBJ1-2, with D unresolved. Trimming shortened V by 2 bases and J by 6 bases, and 7 bases separated the two germline ends. Germline values: CDR1 MDHEN, CDR2 SYDVKM. The CDR3 contains 12 residues. The CDR3 bases are TGTGCCAGCAGTTTACGCGGGAATGGCTACACCTTC. Residues: CASSLRGNGYTF.

The chain couples TRBV6-1 to TRBJ2-7; 9 bases agree with TRBD2. Germline V CDR1 and CDR2: MNHNS, SASEGT. The CDR3 runs to 15 residues. Losses at the gene ends were 6 bases for V and 3 bases for J; bases not matched to a gene: 9. CDR3 residues: CASSRFSGSVYEQYF. DNA for the CDR3: TGTGCCAGCAGCCGATTTAGCGGGAGTGTCTACGAGCAGTACTTC.

The V call is TRBV6-2 or TRBV6-3, the J call TRBJ2-7; D possibly corresponds to TRBD1 (5 bases). The germline V gene encodes CDR1 MNHEY and CDR2 SVGEGT. V was clipped by 6 bases and J by 2 bases, with 17 bases between them. The CDR3 is made up of 15 amino acids. CDR3 DNA sequence: TGTGCCAGCAGCCGCTTGGTCAGGGAAGCCTACGAGCAGTACTTC. Protein sequence: CASSRLVREAYEQYF.

The chain is built from TRBV20-1 and TRBJ1-2, with TRBD1 matching over 10 bases. The length of the CDR3 is 18 residues. J lost 4 bases, V lost 0 bases, and 14 bases had no gene match. The germline CDR1 and CDR2 sequences are DFQATT and SNEGSKA (reference sequence). The CDR3 loop reads CSARDPGTGVSRIYGYTF. CDR3 in DNA: TGCAGTGCTAGAGACCCTGGGACAGGGGTGTCCCGGATCTATGGCTACACCTTC.

V is TRBV7-2 and J is TRBJ2-2; 8 bases match TRBD2. Unmatched junction bases numbered 4, after V lost 1 base and J lost 6 bases. There are 15 residues in the CDR3. CDR1 and CDR2 from the germline V gene are SGHTA and FQGNSA. CDR3 DNA: TGTGCCAGCAGCTTAGGCACGGGAGGGGCCGGGGAGCTGTTTTTT. Protein: CASSLGTGGAGELFF.

V usage is TRBV6-2 or TRBV6-3 and J usage is TRBJ1-1; D may be TRBD1 (5 bases). The CDR3 runs 13 residues. V lost 0 bases and J lost 7, with 9 bases in between. The germline gives CDR1 MNHEY, CDR2 SVGEGT. Here the CDR3 reads CASSYSAGLEAFF. In DNA form, the CDR3 reads TGTGCCAGCAGTTACTCTGCAGGGCTTGAAGCTTTCTTT.

In its sample, this clonotype was seen a few times. The V call is TRBV24-1, the J call TRBJ2-3; D is ambiguous. V was trimmed by 6 bases and J by 2 bases, leaving 11 bases between them. The CDR3 is made up of 14 amino acids. Germline V gene data show CDR1 as KGHDR and CDR2 as SFDVKD. CDR3 nucleotide sequence: TGTGCCACCAGTATCGCAGGAACCACAGATACGCAGTATTTT. Its translation is CATSIAGTTDTQYF.

Points on this clonotype: An end of the junction does not agree with germline; a read error may underlie this. The chain combines TRBV12-3 or TRBV12-4 with TRBJ1-1; D gene ambiguous. The CDR3 runs to 14 residues. CDR3 in DNA: TGTGCCAGCAGTATAGGACGCTTGAACACTGGAGCTTTCTTT. As protein: CASSIGRLNTGAFF.

This clonotype ranks as medium-sized (0.01 to 0.1%). This chain joins TRBV5-4 and TRBJ2-3, with D perhaps TRBD1 (5 bases). The CDR3 is made up of 14 amino acids. Germline CDR1 is SGHNT and CDR2 is YYREEE (reference sequence). The V end lost 0 bases, the J end lost 5 bases, and 10 bases lay between the germline ends. In DNA, the CDR3 is TGTGCCAGCAGCTTGGGGGGCAGGATAGATACGCAGTATTTT. Amino acid sequence: CASSLGGRIDTQYF.

As DNA, the CDR3 is TGTGCCAGCAGTTCGGAGGCGGTTCAAGAGACCCAGTACTTC. As protein: CASSSEAVQETQYF. The chain combines TRBV7-2 with TRBJ2-5, with D maybe TRBD2 (5 bases). V lost 6 bases and J 2 bases, leaving 13 bases between the germline ends. Germline V gene data show CDR1 as SGHTA and CDR2 as FQGNSA. The CDR3 loop spans 14 amino acids.

This chain uses TRBV6-5 with TRBJ2-2, with D perhaps TRBD2 (7 bases). This CDR3 is built from 16 residues. Germline lookup yields CDR1 MNHEY and CDR2 SVGAGI. V was cut by 4 bases and J by 5 bases, with 17 bases left in between. CDR3: CASSSTGGTGTGELFF. Written as DNA, the CDR3 is TGTGCCAGCAGTTCCACGGGGGGAACAGGGACCGGGGAGCTGTTTTTT.

This rearrangement joins TRBV7-2 to TRBJ2-1; TRBD2 matches 10 bases. Looked up from germline, CDR1 is SGHTA and CDR2 is FQGNSA. The CDR3 sequence is 15 residues long. V was clipped by 5 bases and J by 5 bases; unmatched bases: 6. CDR3 region: CASSRLGLANNEQFF. CDR3 bases: TGTGCCAGCAGCCGACTGGGACTAGCGAACAATGAGCAGTTCTTC.

The CDR3 loop reads CASSRTDNNSPLHF. The DNA of the CDR3 is TGTGCCAGCAGCCGGACGGATAATAATTCACCCCTCCACTTT. V gene TRBV7-2 combines with J gene TRBJ1-6; no definite D call. Germline V gene sequence: CDR1 SGHTA, CDR2 FQGNSA. V lost 5 bases and J 5 bases, leaving 10 bases between the germline ends. CDR3 length: 14 residues.

Only a few counts were recorded for this clonotype. V and J are TRBV10-3 and TRBJ2-1; 7 bases align to TRBD2. The junction had 12 bases not matched to a gene; V was cut back by 10 bases and J by 0 bases. This CDR3 is 16 amino acids long. Looked up from germline, CDR1 is ENHRY and CDR2 is SYGVKD. The chain's CDR3 is CASRTGTTNSYNEQFF. The CDR3 region has the DNA TGTGCCAGCAGGACGGGGACTACTAACTCCTACAATGAGCAGTTCTTC.

This chain joins TRBV20-1 and TRBJ2-3; TRBD2 agrees at 10 bases. The V gene's germline CDR1 is DFQATT and CDR2 SNEGSKA (reference sequence). J lost 2 bases, V lost 5 bases, and 19 bases had no gene match. The CDR3 length is 19 residues. Written as DNA, the CDR3 is TGCAGTGCTCTAGTACCTTGGCTAGCGGGAGAAATTCCCACAGATACGCAGTATTTT. The encoded protein is CSALVPWLAGEIPTDTQYF.